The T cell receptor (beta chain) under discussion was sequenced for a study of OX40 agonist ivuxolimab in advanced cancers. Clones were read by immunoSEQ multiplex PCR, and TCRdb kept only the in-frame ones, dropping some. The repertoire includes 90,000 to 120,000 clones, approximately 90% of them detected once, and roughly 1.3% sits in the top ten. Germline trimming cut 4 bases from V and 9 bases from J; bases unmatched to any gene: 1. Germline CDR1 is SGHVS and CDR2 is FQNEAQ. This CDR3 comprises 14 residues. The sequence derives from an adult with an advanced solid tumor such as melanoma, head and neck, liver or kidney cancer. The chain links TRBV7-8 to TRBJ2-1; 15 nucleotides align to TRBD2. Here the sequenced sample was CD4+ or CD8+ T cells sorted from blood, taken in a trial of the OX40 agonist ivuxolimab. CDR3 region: CASSSGLAGGEQFF. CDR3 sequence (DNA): TGTGCCAGCAGCTCGGGACTAGCGGGAGGTGAGCAGTTCTTC.